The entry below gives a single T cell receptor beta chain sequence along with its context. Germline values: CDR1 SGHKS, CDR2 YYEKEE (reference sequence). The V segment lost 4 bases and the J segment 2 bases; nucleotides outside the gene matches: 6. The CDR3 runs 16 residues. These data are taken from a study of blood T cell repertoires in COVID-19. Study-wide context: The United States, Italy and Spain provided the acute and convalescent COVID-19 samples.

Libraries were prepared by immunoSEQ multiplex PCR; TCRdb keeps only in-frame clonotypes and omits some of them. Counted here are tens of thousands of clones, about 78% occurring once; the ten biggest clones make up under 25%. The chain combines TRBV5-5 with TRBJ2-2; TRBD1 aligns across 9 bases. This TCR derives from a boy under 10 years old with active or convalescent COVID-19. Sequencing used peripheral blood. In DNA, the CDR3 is TGTGCCAGCAGCCCCCGGGACAGGGATAACACCGGGGAGCTGTTTTTT. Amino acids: CASSPRDRDNTGELFF.